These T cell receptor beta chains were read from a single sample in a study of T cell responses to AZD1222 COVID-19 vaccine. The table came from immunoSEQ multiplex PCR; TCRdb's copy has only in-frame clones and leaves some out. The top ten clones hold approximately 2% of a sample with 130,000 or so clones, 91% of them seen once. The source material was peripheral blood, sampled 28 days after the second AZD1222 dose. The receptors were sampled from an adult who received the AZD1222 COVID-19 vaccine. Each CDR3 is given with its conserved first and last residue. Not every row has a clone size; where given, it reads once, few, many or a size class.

CASSLSALNQPQHF,TRBJ1-5,TRBV7-9,-
CASSPPDRVYGYTF,TRBJ1-2,TRBV18,-
CASSFQGGTDTQYF,TRBJ2-3,TRBV6-5,-
CAITDYFPGNTIYF,TRBJ1-3,TRBV10-3,-
CASRTGGLSQETQYF,TRBJ2-5,TRBV7-9,-
CASSTGQGRYTF,TRBJ1-2,TRBV5-6,-
CATSDTAGGADTQYF,TRBJ2-3,TRBV24-1,-
CASSPRGDTYNEQFF,TRBJ2-1,TRBV7-9,-
CASSLRGTGNAEAFF,TRBJ1-1,TRBV6-2/TRBV6-3,-
CASSLVVHSPTEAFF,TRBJ1-1,TRBV13,-
CSASVGLYVGYTF,TRBJ1-2,TRBV20-1,-
CASSISTGAYEQYF,TRBJ2-7,TRBV5-1,-
CASSSAGPYGYTF,TRBJ1-2,TRBV12-3/TRBV12-4,-
CASSLVWTANFLAQHF,TRBJ1-5,TRBV7-2,-
CASSPWTGNYNEQFF,TRBJ2-1,TRBV3-1/TRBV3-2,-
CASSPPAGIRGYTF,TRBJ1-2,TRBV18,-
CAISDGTSGDTQYF,TRBJ2-3,TRBV10-3,-
CASSLMGQIQETQYF,TRBJ2-5,TRBV11-1,-
CASSLVGGYGYTF,TRBJ1-2,TRBV7-9,-
CASSSASGRNYGYTF,TRBJ1-2,TRBV5-1,-
CASSAGGWNNEQFF,TRBJ2-1,TRBV10-2,-
CASRRTGGATGPQFF,TRBJ2-1,TRBV6-5,-
CSVNRGQINTEAFF,TRBJ1-1,TRBV29-1,-
CASSWGGHSPLHF,TRBJ1-6,TRBV12-3/TRBV12-4,-
CAWSATSGGPGTQYF,TRBJ2-5,TRBV30,-
CASSLSDSYEQYF,TRBJ2-7,TRBV27,-
CATSDLEGEGNQPQHF,TRBJ1-5,TRBV24-1,-
CAISETSPRGAMNTGELFF,TRBJ2-2,TRBV10-3,few
CASTIGVESPQHF,TRBJ1-5,TRBV6-6,-
CASSPGTPDGYTF,TRBJ1-2,TRBV28,-
CARGQAEQFF,TRBJ2-1,TRBV6-5,-
CASSRQNKIPGELFF,TRBJ2-2,TRBV19,-
CASSPPAGQGMFSPLHF,TRBJ1-6,TRBV18,once
CASSQGPGWSYAEDTQYF,TRBJ2-3,TRBV3-1/TRBV3-2,-
CASSLGAEAGAFF,TRBJ1-1,TRBV11-2,-
CASSGVTRNYGYTF,TRBJ1-2,TRBV28,-
CASSWTENQPQHF,TRBJ1-5,TRBV12-3/TRBV12-4,once
CASSLGFYNEQFF,TRBJ2-1,TRBV7-3,-
CASSNTGTGNTEAFF,TRBJ1-1,TRBV5-4,-